The rows below give T cell receptor beta chains drawn from one sample of a study of cytomegalovirus exposure and HLA in healthy donors. The repertoire was sequenced with immunoSEQ multiplex PCR; TCRdb's copy has only in-frame clones and lacks some. The sample table sets out some 150,000 clones. The sequenced sample was PBMCs. These TCRs come from a young woman in good health and CMV-seronegative. CDR3s include the opening cysteine and the closing phenylalanine or tryptophan. A D gene is named only where the DNA matches it firmly.

CDR3 protein: CASSVGDGTEAFF
V gene: TRBV9
D gene: .

CDR3 protein: CASTTSGTYNEQFF
V gene: TRBV6-1
D gene: TRBD2

CDR3 protein: CASSAYRDSQETQYF
V gene: TRBV9
D gene: TRBD1

CDR3 protein: CASSREIEQYF
V gene: TRBV18
D gene: .

CDR3 protein: CASSTQRNTGAFF
V gene: TRBV6-5
D gene: .

CDR3 protein: CASTRPQGRDQPQHF
V gene: TRBV6-1
D gene: .

CDR3 protein: CASSFTTGVDYGYTF
V gene: TRBV27
D gene: TRBD1

CDR3 protein: CASSDRGDEQFF
V gene: TRBV27
D gene: TRBD1

CDR3 protein: CASSRLAGLPYEQYF
V gene: TRBV10-2
D gene: TRBD2

CDR3 protein: CASSQVNRDSNGYTF
V gene: TRBV4-3
D gene: .

CDR3 protein: CASSPPGGASYNEQFF
V gene: TRBV9
D gene: TRBD2

CDR3 protein: CASSSTGMNTEAFF
V gene: TRBV7-3
D gene: .

CDR3 protein: CASSDLGPPGYEQYF
V gene: TRBV2
D gene: .

CDR3 protein: CASSLGSRQLAGDWNEQFF
V gene: TRBV7-2
D gene: TRBD2

CDR3 protein: CASSSNPSSPETQYF
V gene: TRBV7-7
D gene: .

CDR3 protein: CSVGGSANTEAFF
V gene: TRBV29-1
D gene: .

CDR3 protein: CASSSTPRQGTGELFF
V gene: TRBV7-9
D gene: .

CDR3 protein: CSARPADTQYF
V gene: TRBV20-1
D gene: .

CDR3 protein: CASSPRQGARDEQYF
V gene: TRBV5-8
D gene: TRBD1

CDR3 protein: CASSQDRSGLIAFF
V gene: TRBV4-2
D gene: .

CDR3 protein: CASRPTGATNEKLFF
V gene: TRBV7-6
D gene: TRBD1

CDR3 protein: CASRTTSGERTGELFF
V gene: TRBV2
D gene: TRBD2

CDR3 protein: CASRTPGQGARGYTF
V gene: TRBV28
D gene: TRBD1

CDR3 protein: CASSLRTSGSAEGETQYF
V gene: TRBV28
D gene: TRBD2

CDR3 protein: CASSLGLADTQYF
V gene: TRBV5-1
D gene: .

CDR3 protein: CASRSTLAGGETQYF
V gene: TRBV27
D gene: TRBD2

CDR3 protein: CASSILRGQAFF
V gene: TRBV19
D gene: TRBD1

CDR3 protein: CSAKGQHTDTQYF
V gene: TRBV29-1
D gene: TRBD1

CDR3 protein: CASSSGLADNEQFF
V gene: TRBV5-1
D gene: TRBD2

CDR3 protein: CASATAMNTEAFF
V gene: TRBV28
D gene: .

CDR3 protein: CASSLGRILQETQYF
V gene: TRBV5-1
D gene: .

CDR3 protein: CASTRGALSGELFF
V gene: TRBV7-9
D gene: .

CDR3 protein: CASSESRRETQYF
V gene: TRBV2
D gene: .

CDR3 protein: CASSFGGQAHVDSPLHF
V gene: TRBV5-1
D gene: TRBD1

CDR3 protein: CASSLGGGMVHGSATNEKLFF
V gene: TRBV5-1
D gene: .

CDR3 protein: CAISTDREGNQPQHF
V gene: TRBV10-3
D gene: TRBD1

CDR3 protein: CASSLTTGSNPGELFF
V gene: TRBV18
D gene: .

CDR3 protein: CASSQRTGNTGELFF
V gene: TRBV6-5
D gene: TRBD1

CDR3 protein: CASRAGTAFATNEKLFF
V gene: TRBV19
D gene: TRBD1

CDR3 protein: CAWSAGTDNEKLFF
V gene: TRBV30
D gene: TRBD1

CDR3 protein: CASGQGGDIQYF
V gene: TRBV25-1
D gene: TRBD1

CDR3 protein: CAGSLAPPEKLFF
V gene: TRBV5-4
D gene: .

CDR3 protein: CAWSNRQFYGYTF
V gene: TRBV30
D gene: .

CDR3 protein: CASSRGWMDTGELFF
V gene: TRBV7-8
D gene: .

CDR3 protein: CASSQRTSGRDEQFF
V gene: TRBV13
D gene: TRBD2

CDR3 protein: CASSLRPPGVNEQFF
V gene: TRBV5-5
D gene: .

CDR3 protein: CASSLEVGGAGANVLTF
V gene: TRBV11-3
D gene: TRBD2

CDR3 protein: CASSQTGVGQPQHF
V gene: TRBV5-5
D gene: TRBD1

CDR3 protein: CATSSSSTGERRAFF
V gene: TRBV15
D gene: TRBD1

CDR3 protein: CASSLNSGGGTGELFF
V gene: TRBV11-2
D gene: TRBD2

CDR3 protein: CASSMTGGVTEAFF
V gene: TRBV19
D gene: TRBD1

CDR3 protein: CASGLTGDDTEAFF
V gene: TRBV28
D gene: TRBD1

CDR3 protein: CASSGAGTGGAWTEAFF
V gene: TRBV9
D gene: TRBD1

CDR3 protein: CASSPGTYEQYF
V gene: TRBV5-4
D gene: .

CDR3 protein: CASSLGQTSNYGYTF
V gene: TRBV5-4
D gene: .

CDR3 protein: CASSPSSGITYEQYF
V gene: TRBV9
D gene: TRBD2

CDR3 protein: CASSLGPGGGTTYTEAFF
V gene: TRBV7-9
D gene: TRBD1

CDR3 protein: CASSLGWGASGNTIYF
V gene: TRBV7-9
D gene: .